This is a list of T cell receptor beta chains from one sample in a study of blood T cells in healthy people across ages. TCRdb passed the 5' RACE reads through MiXCR, listing each CDR3 protein once. In the table there are 650,000 to 1,000,000 distinct CDR3 sequences, 46% of which are singletons. The sequencing sample was made of blood. These receptors came from an elderly man in good health. CDR3s include the opening cysteine and the closing phenylalanine or tryptophan. D genes are given only for firm matches. The size of a clone is reported for some rows only, either as once, few or many, or as a class for expanded clones.

size: few
V: TRBV27
J: TRBJ2-6
D: -
DNA: TGTGCCAGCAAGAGCCGGGCTCCTGGGGCCAACGTCCTGACTTTC
CDR3: CASKSRAPGANVLTF

size: -
V: TRBV11-2
J: TRBJ2-1
D: TRBD2
DNA: TGTGCCAGCACCCGGACTAGCGGGTACCCCTACAATGAGCAGTTCTTC
CDR3: CASTRTSGYPYNEQFF

size: -
V: TRBV5-1
J: TRBJ2-7
D: TRBD2
DNA: TGCGCCAGCAGCTTTTCGGTGGCGAGCAGCGGGAGGGCCCTCTACGAGCAGTACTTC
CDR3: CASSFSVASSGRALYEQYF

size: many
V: TRBV5-1
J: TRBJ2-5
D: -
DNA: TGCGCCAGCAGCCTCGGAACGACGCATCAAGAGACCCAGTACTTC
CDR3: CASSLGTTHQETQYF

size: -
V: TRBV20-1
J: TRBJ1-1
D: -
DNA: TGCAGTGCTAGGGGGATGAGAGCTGAAGCTTTCTTT
CDR3: CSARGMRAEAFF

size: -
V: TRBV4-2
J: TRBJ2-3
D: -
DNA: TGTACCAGCAGCCAAAAAAAAGATACGCAGTATTTT
CDR3: CTSSQKKDTQYF

size: -
V: TRBV18
J: TRBJ1-2
D: TRBD1
DNA: TGTGCCAGCTCACCATCGGCGCCGGGGACAGGGGGCTACACCTTC
CDR3: CASSPSAPGTGGYTF

size: -
V: TRBV4-2
J: TRBJ2-2
D: -
DNA: TGTGCCAGCAGCCAAGGCTTTAACACCGGGGAGCTGTTTTTT
CDR3: CASSQGFNTGELFF

size: -
V: TRBV7-2
J: TRBJ2-7
D: -
DNA: TGTGCCAGCAGGCCTAAGTCCGGGCGGTCCGTCTACGAGCAGTACTTC
CDR3: CASRPKSGRSVYEQYF

size: -
V: TRBV2
J: TRBJ2-7
D: TRBD2
DNA: TGTGCCACCAAGGCCAGCGGGATAGGTAATGAGCAGTACTTC
CDR3: CATKASGIGNEQYF

size: -
V: TRBV11-1
J: TRBJ1-1
D: -
DNA: TGTGCCAGCAGCAACAAATTGCGGGACCCAGAGACTGAAGCTTTCTTT
CDR3: CASSNKLRDPETEAFF

size: -
V: TRBV29-1
J: TRBJ1-1
D: -
DNA: TGCAGCGTTTATCTCCTAAACACTGAAGCTTTCTTT
CDR3: CSVYLLNTEAFF

size: -
V: TRBV12-3/TRBV12-4
J: TRBJ1-6
D: TRBD1
DNA: TGTGCCAGCAGTTCAACAGGGGCTTCACCCCTCCACTTT
CDR3: CASSSTGASPLHF

size: -
V: TRBV3-1
J: TRBJ2-5
D: -
DNA: TGTGCCAGCAGCCAAGGACCGACCAATGAGCAGTACTTC
CDR3: CASSQGPTNEQYF

size: few
V: TRBV5-6
J: TRBJ1-2
D: TRBD1
DNA: TGTGCCAGCAGCTTGGGGGACAGGAGACCCTATGGCTACACCTTC
CDR3: CASSLGDRRPYGYTF

size: few
V: TRBV28
J: TRBJ2-5
D: TRBD1
DNA: TGTGCCAGCAGGGGACAGGGTTCGTACCAAGAGACCCAGTACTTC
CDR3: CASRGQGSYQETQYF

size: -
V: TRBV7-2
J: TRBJ2-3
D: TRBD2
DNA: TGTGCCGGCAGCTTACGTGGGCAGCGGGGGGGCGGTGTGAGCACAGATACGCAGTATTTT
CDR3: CAGSLRGQRGGGVSTDTQYF

size: -
V: TRBV7-8
J: TRBJ2-5
D: -
DNA: TGTGCCAGCAGCGATGACTATGGAGAGACCCAGTACTTC
CDR3: CASSDDYGETQYF

size: -
V: TRBV20-1
J: TRBJ2-4
D: -
DNA: TGCAGTGCTCGGGCAGGGGCAACATCCAAAAACATTCAGTACTTC
CDR3: CSARAGATSKNIQYF

size: -
V: TRBV20-1
J: TRBJ2-3
D: TRBD2
DNA: TGCAGTGCGCCTACAGCGGGAGTCGGAGATACGCAGTATTTT
CDR3: CSAPTAGVGDTQYF

size: few
V: TRBV27
J: TRBJ2-5
D: -
DNA: TGTGCCAGCAGAAGTTCTACTCAAGAGACCCAGTACTTC
CDR3: CASRSSTQETQYF

size: -
V: TRBV6-6
J: TRBJ1-4
D: -
DNA: TGTGCCAGCAGTTACAGGGTTGAAGAAAAACTGTTTTTT
CDR3: CASSYRVEEKLFF

size: -
V: TRBV21-1
J: TRBJ2-7
D: -
DNA: TGTGCCAGCAGCAAAAAAGGGGACAGGGGGCAGATAACCTACGAGCAGTACTTC
CDR3: CASSKKGDRGQITYEQYF

size: -
V: TRBV7-2
J: TRBJ2-1
D: -
DNA: TGTGCCAGCAGCTTCGACAATGAGCAGTTCTTC
CDR3: CASSFDNEQFF